This TCR beta chain appears in the sequencing data of a study of shared clonotypes between healthy human individuals. Study results and caveats: The study found roughly 5% of naive CD4 clonotypes shared across a few donors.

The data were produced by immunoSEQ multiplex PCR, yet TCRdb's version contains in-frame clones alone and is incomplete. This table holds 1,400,000 or so clones, approximately 98.5% found once. Turning to this clone: What it binds is unknown.

Sequenced material: naive CD4+ T cells sorted from blood. The subset is: CD45RA+ positively selected. This receptor was obtained from a young man in good health.

The CDR3 region has the DNA TGTGCCAGCAGCGAGGACTGGGGAGACTACAATGAGCAGTTCTTC. Translating gives CASSEDWGDYNEQFF. The rearrangement joins TRBV7-2 to TRBJ2-1; tentatively, D is TRBD2 (5 bases). CDR1 is SGHTA and CDR2 is FQGNSA in the germline V gene. The CDR3 is made up of 15 amino acids. V was cut by 5 bases and J by 3 bases, with 14 bases left in between.